This T cell receptor (beta chain) derives from a study of T-cell memory formation after mild COVID-19. Findings of the study overall: Mostly located in CM and EM were contracting CD4+ clones, with contracting CD8+ clones located in EMRA.

After 5'RACE with constant-segment primers, TCR alpha and TCR beta cDNA libraries carrying sample barcodes and UMIs were obtained. MiXCR was run by TCRdb on the 5' RACE reads, yielding one entry per CDR3 protein. The table shows about 560,000 distinct CDR3 sequences, with less than 25% occurring only once. This CDR3 comprises 17 residues. Looked up from germline, CDR1 is SQVTM and CDR2 is ANQGSEA. Trimming removed 3 bases from V and 8 bases from J; junction bases left unmatched: 12. This clonotype was found a few times. Antigen specificity is unknown. The receptor's source is an adult woman who had mild COVID-19 (a few samples of this study predate the infection). Cell type and time point are not known. This rearrangement joins TRBV29-1 to TRBJ2-1; 14 positions agree with TRBD2. Sequenced material: PBMCs or a T cell subset sorted from them (not recorded which). The chain's CDR3 is CSVDGTSGSGEVDEQFF. The CDR3 DNA reads as TGCAGCGTTGATGGGACTAGCGGGAGCGGGGAAGTGGATGAGCAGTTCTTC.